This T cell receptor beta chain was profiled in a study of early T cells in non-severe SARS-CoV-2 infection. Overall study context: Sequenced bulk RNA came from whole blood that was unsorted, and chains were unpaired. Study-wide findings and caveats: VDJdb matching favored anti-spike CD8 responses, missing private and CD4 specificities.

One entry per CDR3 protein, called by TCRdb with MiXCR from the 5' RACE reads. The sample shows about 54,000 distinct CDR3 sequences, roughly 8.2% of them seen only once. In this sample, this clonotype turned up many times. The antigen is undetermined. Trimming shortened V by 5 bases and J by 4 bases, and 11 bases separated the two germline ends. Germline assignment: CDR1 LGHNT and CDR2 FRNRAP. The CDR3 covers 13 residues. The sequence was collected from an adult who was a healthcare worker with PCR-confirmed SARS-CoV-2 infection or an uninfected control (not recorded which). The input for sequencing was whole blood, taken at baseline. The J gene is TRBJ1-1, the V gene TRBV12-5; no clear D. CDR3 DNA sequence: TGTGCTAGTGGTACCCGTCATGGCACTGAAGCTTTCTTT. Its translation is CASGTRHGTEAFF.